The rows below give T cell receptor beta chains drawn from one sample of a study of shared clonotypes between healthy human individuals. Using immunoSEQ multiplex PCR, the repertoire was profiled, and TCRdb retains in-frame clones only, with some absent. Counted here are under 300,000 clones, 65% occurring once; the ten biggest clones make up over 8.5%. The sample comprised memory CD4+ T cells sorted from blood. These receptors were obtained from a man younger than 40 in good health. CDR3s include the opening cysteine and the closing phenylalanine or tryptophan. The D gene is left open where the match is weak. Clone size appears in some rows only: once, few, many, or a class for an expanded clone.

d_call	v_call	clone_size	cdr3_length	j_call	cdr3_aa	cdr3_nt
TRBD2	TRBV7-6	-	15	TRBJ2-2	CASSLTGTRTGELFF	TGTGCCAGCAGCTTAACCGGGACTAGGACCGGGGAGCTGTTTTTT
TRBD2	TRBV7-8	-	14	TRBJ2-5	CASSLGGSGETQYF	TGTGCCAGCAGTTTAGGCGGGAGTGGAGAGACCCAGTACTTC
TRBD2	TRBV7-8	-	18	TRBJ2-7	CASLRTSGSSTGDYEQYF	TGTGCCAGCCTAAGGACTAGCGGGAGTTCTACTGGAGACTACGAGCAGTACTTC
TRBD2	TRBV4-1	-	16	TRBJ2-7	CASSQGASGSSYEQYF	TGCGCCAGCAGCCAAGGGGCTAGCGGGAGCTCCTACGAGCAGTACTTC
-	TRBV4-3	-	14	TRBJ2-2	CASAAGEYTGELFF	TGCGCCAGCGCGGCAGGGGAGTACACCGGGGAGCTGTTTTTT
-	TRBV10-3	-	14	TRBJ2-2	CAISGPVNTGELFF	TGTGCCATCAGTGGACCTGTAAACACCGGGGAGCTGTTTTTT
-	TRBV20-1	once	11	TRBJ2-7	CSAREQLEQYF	TGCAGTGCTAGGGAGCAGTTAGAGCAGTACTTC
-	TRBV7-2	once	17	TRBJ2-1	CASSLGGSGITYNEQFF	TGTGCCAGCAGCTTAGGGGGTAGCGGTATTACCTACAATGAGCAGTTCTTC
-	TRBV5-1	-	14	TRBJ1-1	CASSVDAANTEAFF	TGCGCCAGCAGCGTCGACGCAGCGAACACTGAAGCTTTCTTT
TRBD2	TRBV9	-	18	TRBJ2-5	CASSERTSGRANQETQYF	TGTGCCAGCAGCGAGAGGACTAGCGGGAGGGCCAACCAAGAGACCCAGTACTTC
-	TRBV9	-	15	TRBJ2-1	CASTPGPEAGNEQFF	TGTGCCAGCACCCCAGGTCCGGAGGCAGGGAATGAGCAGTTCTTC
TRBD2	TRBV6-1	-	15	TRBJ2-3	CASRISGTSTDTQYF	TGTGCCAGCAGAATCAGCGGGACTAGCACAGATACGCAGTATTTT
TRBD1	TRBV14	-	13	TRBJ1-5	CASSLTGDQPQHF	TGTGCCAGCTCCCTCACAGGGGATCAGCCCCAGCATTTT
-	TRBV6-6	many	13	TRBJ1-1	CASSYLGATEAFF	TGTGCCAGCAGTTACCTAGGGGCCACTGAAGCTTTCTTT
TRBD1	TRBV4-1	few	16	TRBJ1-4	CASSQEGAQGAGKLFF	TGCGCCAGCAGCCAAGAGGGTGCGCAGGGGGCAGGAAAACTGTTTTTT
-	TRBV7-9	few	12	TRBJ2-7	CASSLATYEQYF	TGTGCCAGCAGCTTAGCCACCTACGAGCAGTACTTC
TRBD1	TRBV27	few	16	TRBJ1-5	CASSPRDRGSGQPQHF	TGTGCCAGCAGTCCCCGGGACAGGGGGTCCGGTCAGCCCCAGCATTTT
TRBD1	TRBV28	-	11	TRBJ1-2	CASGQDYGYTF	TGTGCCAGTGGACAGGACTATGGCTACACCTTC
TRBD1	TRBV7-2	-	16	TRBJ2-5	CASSKGTGSRKETQYF	TGTGCCAGCAGCAAAGGGACAGGGTCGCGGAAGGAGACCCAGTACTTC
TRBD1	TRBV19	-	16	TRBJ1-5	CASRPEGAIGNQPQHF	TGTGCCAGTAGGCCCGAGGGGGCTATAGGCAATCAGCCCCAGCATTTT
-	TRBV7-2	-	15	TRBJ2-7	CASSLDAGNVYEQYF	TGTGCCAGCAGCTTAGATGCGGGAAACGTCTACGAGCAGTACTTC
-	TRBV27	many	15	TRBJ2-2	CASRTDNTNTGELFF	TGTGCCAGCAGGACAGACAACACAAACACCGGGGAGCTGTTTTTT
-	TRBV27	once	16	TRBJ1-6	CASSSDREIYNSPLHF	TGTGCCAGCAGTTCCGATCGGGAGATCTATAATTCACCCCTCCACTTT
-	TRBV18	-	14	TRBJ2-2	CASSPLRGPGELFF	TGTGCCAGCTCACCCTTAAGAGGGCCCGGGGAGCTGTTTTTT
TRBD1	TRBV9	-	18	TRBJ1-5	CASRTGSTALLSNQPQHF	TGTGCCAGCAGGACAGGGAGTACCGCTCTTCTTAGCAATCAGCCCCAGCATTTT
-	TRBV12-5	once	11	TRBJ2-3	CASGLGDTQYF	TGTGCTAGTGGTTTGGGAGATACGCAGTATTTT
-	TRBV7-9	-	13	TRBJ2-3	CASRGLSTDTQYF	TGTGCCAGCAGGGGATTAAGCACAGATACGCAGTATTTT
TRBD2	TRBV7-9	-	17	TRBJ2-1	CASSSILTSGIGDEQFF	TGTGCCAGCAGCTCCATCCTGACTAGCGGGATTGGCGATGAGCAGTTCTTC
TRBD2	TRBV6-5	many	14	TRBJ2-7	CASRQTSGFHEQYF	TGTGCCAGCAGACAGACTAGCGGGTTCCACGAGCAGTACTTC
-	TRBV2	-	12	TRBJ2-1	CASSEDSHEQFF	TGTGCCAGCAGTGAGGACAGTCATGAGCAGTTCTTC
-	TRBV5-4	-	14	TRBJ1-2	CASSPERASYGYTF	TGTGCCAGCAGCCCGGAGCGGGCATCATATGGCTACACCTTC
-	TRBV7-7	-	15	TRBJ2-1	CASSSGTTSLHEQFF	TGTGCCAGCAGCTCAGGAACGACTAGTCTCCATGAGCAGTTCTTC
-	TRBV29-1	-	10	TRBJ2-1	CSASRGEQFF	TGCAGCGCCTCAAGGGGTGAGCAGTTCTTC
-	TRBV29-1	-	14	TRBJ2-5	CSVASGAGQETQYF	TGCAGCGTTGCTAGTGGGGCAGGCCAAGAGACCCAGTACTTC
-	TRBV15	once	17	TRBJ2-1	CATSRAPTGTSYNEQFF	TGTGCCACCAGCAGGGCCCCGACTGGGACCTCCTACAATGAGCAGTTCTTC
-	TRBV29-1	-	12	TRBJ2-1	CSVVWLANEQFF	TGCAGCGTTGTGTGGCTAGCGAATGAGCAGTTCTTC
TRBD2	TRBV7-6	-	17	TRBJ2-3	CASSLGTSGRATDTQYF	TGTGCCAGCAGCTTGGGGACTAGCGGGAGGGCAACAGATACGCAGTATTTT
TRBD1	TRBV2	-	13	TRBJ1-2	CASSEGQNYGYTF	TGTGCCAGCAGTGAGGGACAGAACTATGGCTACACCTTC
-	TRBV19	few	15	TRBJ1-5	CASSIGGGLNQPQHF	TGTGCCAGTAGTATAGGGGGCGGACTCAATCAGCCCCAGCATTTT
-	TRBV6-1	-	14	TRBJ1-3	CASSDSDWGNTIYF	TGTGCCAGCAGTGATTCCGACTGGGGGAACACCATATATTTT
TRBD1	TRBV19	-	13	TRBJ1-5	CASSVQGNQPQHF	TGTGCCAGTAGTGTACAGGGGAATCAGCCCCAGCATTTT
TRBD2	TRBV5-4	-	15	TRBJ2-3	CASSGRIAGSDTQYF	TGTGCCAGCAGCGGGAGGATAGCGGGATCCGATACGCAGTATTTT
-	TRBV7-2	-	11	TRBJ2-1	CASSLNTALVF	TGTGCCAGCAGCTTAAACACAGCACTGGTCTTC
TRBD2	TRBV19	-	14	TRBJ2-7	CASSTSGRGYEQYF	TGTGCCAGCAGTACTAGCGGGAGAGGGTACGAGCAGTACTTC